Listed below are T cell receptor beta chains from one sample, sequenced in a study of beta chain features in type 1 diabetes. Generated by immunoSEQ multiplex PCR, the TCRdb table keeps only in-frame clones and is missing some. In the table there are approximately 57,000 clones, about 50% of which are singletons. Sequenced material: Tregs from blood. Receptor source: a woman aged 40 to 50 with type 1 diabetes. CDR3s include the opening cysteine and the closing phenylalanine or tryptophan. Each record gives: clone size, V gene, CDR3 protein. Size is stated for part of the rows, as once, few or many counts, or as a class when the clone is expanded.

-	TRBV18	CASSPAVGRTGELFF
-	TRBV7-9	CASSLSGAVFTDTQYF
-	TRBV7-2	CASSLDWDRGRTEAFF
-	TRBV4-3	CASSDSGSSYNEQFF
-	TRBV5-1	CASSRGDGSYEQYF
-	TRBV30	CAWGTGKETQYF
once	TRBV7-2	CASSLVAGAGDGELFF
-	TRBV5-5	CASSPDDRGTYEQYF
-	TRBV19	CASSPPGNLNTEAFF
-	TRBV4-2	CASSQRPGGNPGELFF
few	TRBV2	CASSGTASTDTQYF
-	TRBV6-6	CASRVGKTQYF